This is a list of T cell receptor beta chains from one sample in a study of T cell responses to AZD1222 COVID-19 vaccine. Produced via immunoSEQ multiplex PCR; TCRdb's table is partial and in-frame only. In the table there are tens of thousands of clones, 88% of which are singletons. This sample comprised peripheral blood, obtained on day 0 of AZD1222 vaccination. The receptors come from an adult in good health. Each CDR3 is given with its conserved first and last residue.

TRBV27	TRBJ2-1	13	CASRIHSGDEQFF
TRBV19	TRBJ1-5	16	CASSSSGAGGNQPQHF
TRBV4-1	TRBJ1-1	15	CASSQVDREGSEAFF
TRBV5-1	TRBJ1-2	15	CASSQGTPGAYGYTF
TRBV5-1	TRBJ1-2	15	CASSLAPNTNYGYTF
TRBV7-8	TRBJ2-1	14	CASSSPGLSNEQFF
TRBV14	TRBJ2-6	17	CASSQERSGSGANVLTF
TRBV18	TRBJ2-7	14	CASSLLAESYEQYF
TRBV18	TRBJ2-7	15	CASSPSQTVTYEQYF
TRBV7-9	TRBJ2-5	14	CASSLNSGRETQYF
TRBV5-1	TRBJ2-3	13	CASSQQGTDTQYF
TRBV12-3/TRBV12-4	TRBJ1-1	11	CASREGTEAFF
TRBV12-3/TRBV12-4	TRBJ2-2	13	CASRLANTGELFF
TRBV7-8	TRBJ1-2	14	CASSLALGGGGYTF
TRBV7-2	TRBJ1-6	13	CASSLGLGQTLHF
TRBV6-5	TRBJ1-4	16	CASSYLTPGGNEKLFF
TRBV28	TRBJ1-3	15	CASRPRTGSGNTIYF
TRBV2	TRBJ2-3	16	CASSLGLAGGTDTQYF
TRBV6-2/TRBV6-3	TRBJ1-2	15	CASSYEQFLNYGYTF
TRBV14	TRBJ2-5	13	CASSHGVGETQYF
TRBV7-9	TRBJ2-1	17	CASSLGALAGYNNEQFF
TRBV9	TRBJ2-2	15	CASSAGQGAVGELFF
TRBV6-5	TRBJ1-2	14	CASSRHPTGDGYTF
TRBV27	TRBJ1-3	13	CASSLSGGNTIYF
TRBV4-2	TRBJ2-7	15	CASSQEGDGAYEQYF
TRBV4-2	TRBJ2-5	16	CASSQVSSGTGETQYF
TRBV5-5	TRBJ1-1	17	CASSPIAGAGLNTEAFF
TRBV25-1	TRBJ2-1	17	CASSEFLGTGSYNEQFF
TRBV5-1	TRBJ2-7	13	CASSLKQPYEQYF
TRBV7-2	TRBJ2-1	13	CASSLYLANEQFF
TRBV28	TRBJ1-5	19	CASSPGQGYLAMSNQPQHF
TRBV6-5	TRBJ1-1	13	CASRGSMGTEAFF
TRBV14	TRBJ2-7	15	CASSQTSGFFYEQYF
TRBV6-2/TRBV6-3	TRBJ2-3	15	CASSLGGSGADTQYF
TRBV14	TRBJ2-7	12	CASSQDLVEQYF
TRBV7-6	TRBJ2-7	15	CASSKWSTRVYEQYF
TRBV6-5	TRBJ1-2	15	CASSYSKGPLYGYTF
TRBV7-9	TRBJ1-1	14	CASSKTWGNTEAFF
TRBV6-4	TRBJ2-3	15	CASSQTSGFTDTQYF
TRBV29-1	TRBJ2-7	15	CSVEGRTTGGTEQYF
TRBV27	TRBJ2-7	15	CASRGTSGSFYEQYF
TRBV5-1	TRBJ2-1	13	CASSFGQGRGQFF
TRBV10-1	TRBJ1-1	15	CASSVTGGKDTEAFF
TRBV5-4	TRBJ2-5	13	CASSSHTEETQYF
TRBV25-1	TRBJ1-1	15	CASSDTFRGYTEAFF
TRBV6-1	TRBJ2-6	16	CASSGTGSSGANVLTF
TRBV7-9	TRBJ1-1	12	CASSLEGRRAFF
TRBV7-9	TRBJ2-2	13	CASRTSGTGELFF
TRBV12-3/TRBV12-4	TRBJ2-1	12	CASSLPLGLRFF
TRBV10-3	TRBJ2-7	14	CAISPGGLTYEQYF
TRBV7-9	TRBJ2-1	15	CASSPSGSSYNEQFF
TRBV18	TRBJ1-5	16	CASSPKDRAEFQPQHF
TRBV4-2	TRBJ2-1	16	CASSQGETSLYNEQFF
TRBV21-1	TRBJ1-3	15	CASSPLNSSGNTIYF
TRBV27	TRBJ2-1	19	CASIKGHLPPRRGYNEQFF
TRBV7-7	TRBJ2-7	15	CASSLTPGRASEQYF
TRBV7-3	TRBJ2-3	17	CASSPTARRGSTDTQYF
TRBV7-9	TRBJ1-1	14	CASSNRVMNTEAFF
TRBV11-2	TRBJ2-7	13	CASSAAGPYEQYF
TRBV4-3	TRBJ2-1	15	CASSQDLEASSKQFF